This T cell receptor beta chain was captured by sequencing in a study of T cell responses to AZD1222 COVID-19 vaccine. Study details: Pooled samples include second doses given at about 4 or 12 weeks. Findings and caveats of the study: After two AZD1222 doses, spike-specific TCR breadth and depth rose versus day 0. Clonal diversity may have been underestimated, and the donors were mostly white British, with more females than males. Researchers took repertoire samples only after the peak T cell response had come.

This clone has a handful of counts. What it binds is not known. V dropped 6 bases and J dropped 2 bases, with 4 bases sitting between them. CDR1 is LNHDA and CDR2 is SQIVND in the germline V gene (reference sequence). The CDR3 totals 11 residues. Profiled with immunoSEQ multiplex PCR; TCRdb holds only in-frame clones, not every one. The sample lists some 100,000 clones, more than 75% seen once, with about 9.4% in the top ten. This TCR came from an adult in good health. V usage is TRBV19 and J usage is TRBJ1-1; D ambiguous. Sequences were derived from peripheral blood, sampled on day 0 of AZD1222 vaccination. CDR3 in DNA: TGTGCCAGTAGGGGAAACACTGAAGCTTTCTTT. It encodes CASRGNTEAFF.